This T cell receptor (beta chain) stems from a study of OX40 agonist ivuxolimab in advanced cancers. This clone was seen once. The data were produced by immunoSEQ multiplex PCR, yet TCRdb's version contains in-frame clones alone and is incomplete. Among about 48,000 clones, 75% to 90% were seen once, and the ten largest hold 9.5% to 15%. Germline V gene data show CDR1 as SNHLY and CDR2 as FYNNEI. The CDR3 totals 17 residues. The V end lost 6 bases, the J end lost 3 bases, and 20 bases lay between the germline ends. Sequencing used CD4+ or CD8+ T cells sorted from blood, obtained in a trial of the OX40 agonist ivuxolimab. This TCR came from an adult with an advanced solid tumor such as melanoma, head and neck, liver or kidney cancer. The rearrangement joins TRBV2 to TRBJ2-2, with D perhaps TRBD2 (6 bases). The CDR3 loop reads CASSRRLVQGYTGELFF. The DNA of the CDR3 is TGTGCCAGCAGCCGAAGACTAGTTCAAGGCTACACCGGGGAGCTGTTTTTT. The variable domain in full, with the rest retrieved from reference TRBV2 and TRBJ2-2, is EPEVTQTPSHQVTQMGQEVILRCVPISNHLYFYWYRQILGQKVEFLVSFYNNEISEKSEIFDDQFSVERPDGSNFTLKIRSTKLEDSAMYFCASSRRLVQGYTGELFFGEGSRLTVL.